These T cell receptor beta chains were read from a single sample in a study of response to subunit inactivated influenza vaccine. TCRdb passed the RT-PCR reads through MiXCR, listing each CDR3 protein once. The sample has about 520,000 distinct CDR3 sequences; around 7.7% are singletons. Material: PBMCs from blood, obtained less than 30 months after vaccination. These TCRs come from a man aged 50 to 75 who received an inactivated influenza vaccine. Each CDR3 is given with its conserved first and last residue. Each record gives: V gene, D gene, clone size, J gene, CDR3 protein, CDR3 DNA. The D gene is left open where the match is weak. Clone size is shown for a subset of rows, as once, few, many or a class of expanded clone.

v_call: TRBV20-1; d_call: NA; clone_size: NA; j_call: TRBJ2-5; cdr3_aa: CSARAPVRADGTQYF; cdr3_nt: TGCAGTGCTAGAGCGCCCGTCCGGGCGGATGGGACCCAGTACTTC
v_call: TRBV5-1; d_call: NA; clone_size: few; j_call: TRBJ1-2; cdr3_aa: CASSLAGENYGYTF; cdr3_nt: TGCGCCAGCAGCTTGGCCGGGGAGAACTATGGCTACACCTTC
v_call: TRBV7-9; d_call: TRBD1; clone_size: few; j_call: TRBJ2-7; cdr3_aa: CATNNRDRPYEQYF; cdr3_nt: TGTGCCACCAACAACCGGGACAGGCCCTACGAGCAGTACTTC
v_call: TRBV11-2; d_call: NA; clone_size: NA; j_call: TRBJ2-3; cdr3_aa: CASSSGFSTDTQYF; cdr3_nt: TGTGCCAGCAGCTCAGGGTTTAGCACAGATACGCAGTATTTT
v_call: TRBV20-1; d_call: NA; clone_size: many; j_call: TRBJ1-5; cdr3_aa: CSARERGGQPQHF; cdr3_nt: TGCAGTGCTAGAGAGCGGGGGGGTCAGCCCCAGCATTTT
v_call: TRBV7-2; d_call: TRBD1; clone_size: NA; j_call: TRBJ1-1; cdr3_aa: CASSLEGQANTEAFF; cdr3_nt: TGTGCCAGCAGCTTAGAGGGACAGGCGAACACTGAAGCTTTCTTT
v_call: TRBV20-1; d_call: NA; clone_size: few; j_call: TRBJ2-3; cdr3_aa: CSAWHIHTDTQYF; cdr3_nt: TGCAGTGCGTGGCATATTCACACAGATACGCAGTATTTT
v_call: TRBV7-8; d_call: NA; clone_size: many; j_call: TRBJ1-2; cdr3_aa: CASSAHYYGYTF; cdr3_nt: TGTGCCAGCAGCGCACACTACTATGGCTACACCTTC
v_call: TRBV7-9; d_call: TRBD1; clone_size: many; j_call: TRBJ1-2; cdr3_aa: CASSLELGQNYGYTF; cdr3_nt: TGTGCCAGCAGCTTAGAGTTGGGACAGAATTATGGCTACACCTTC
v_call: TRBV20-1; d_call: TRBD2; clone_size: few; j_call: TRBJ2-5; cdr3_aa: CSASETSGGIQETQYF; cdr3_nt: TGCAGTGCTAGCGAGACTAGCGGGGGGATACAAGAGACCCAGTACTTC
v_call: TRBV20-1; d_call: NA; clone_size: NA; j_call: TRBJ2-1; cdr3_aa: CSARGASRRSSEQFF; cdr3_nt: TGCAGTGCTAGAGGGGCTTCGAGGAGGTCCAGTGAGCAGTTCTTC
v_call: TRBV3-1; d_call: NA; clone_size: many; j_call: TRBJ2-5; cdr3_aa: CASSQDGETQYF; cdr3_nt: TGTGCCAGCAGCCAAGATGGGGAGACCCAGTACTTC
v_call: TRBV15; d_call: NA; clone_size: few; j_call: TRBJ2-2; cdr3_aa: CATSRVRELTGELFF; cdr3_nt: TGTGCCACCAGCAGAGTACGGGAGTTAACCGGGGAGCTGTTTTTT
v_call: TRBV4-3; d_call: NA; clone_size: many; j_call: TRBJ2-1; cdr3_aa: CASSQDRYEQFF; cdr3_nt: TGCGCCAGCAGCCAAGACCGATATGAGCAGTTCTTC
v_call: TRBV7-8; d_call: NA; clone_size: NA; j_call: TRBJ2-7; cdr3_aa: CAISLRYSFEQYF; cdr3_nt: TGTGCCATCAGCCTCAGGTACTCCTTCGAGCAGTACTTC
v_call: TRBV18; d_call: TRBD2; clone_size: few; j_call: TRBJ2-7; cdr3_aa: CASSPGGSEQYF; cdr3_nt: TGTGCCAGCTCACCGGGGGGGAGTGAGCAGTACTTC
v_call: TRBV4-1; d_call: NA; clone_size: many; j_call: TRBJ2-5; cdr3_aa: CASSQGGAAGDQETQYF; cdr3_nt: TGCGCCAGCAGCCAAGGAGGGGCGGCAGGCGACCAAGAGACCCAGTACTTC
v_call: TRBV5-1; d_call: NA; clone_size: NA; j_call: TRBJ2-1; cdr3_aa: CASSTGIDWNEQFF; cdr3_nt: TGCGCCAGCAGCACCGGGATCGACTGGAATGAGCAGTTCTTC
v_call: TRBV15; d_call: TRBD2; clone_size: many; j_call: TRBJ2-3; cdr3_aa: CATSRDRAGHITDTQYF; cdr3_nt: TGTGCCACCAGCAGAGATCGAGCGGGGCATATCACAGATACGCAGTATTTT
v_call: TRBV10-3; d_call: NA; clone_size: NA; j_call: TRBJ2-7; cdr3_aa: CAISEHGGTYEQYF; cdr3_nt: TGTGCCATCAGTGAGCACGGGGGAACCTACGAGCAGTACTTC
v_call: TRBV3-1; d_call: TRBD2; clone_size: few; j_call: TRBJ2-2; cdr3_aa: CASSQGGLERRELFF; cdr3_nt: TGTGCCAGCAGCCAAGGAGGACTAGAGCGACGGGAGCTGTTTTTT
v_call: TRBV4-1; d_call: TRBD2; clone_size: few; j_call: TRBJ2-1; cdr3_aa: CASRLAGGSDEQFF; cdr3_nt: TGCGCCAGCAGACTAGCGGGGGGATCAGATGAGCAGTTCTTC
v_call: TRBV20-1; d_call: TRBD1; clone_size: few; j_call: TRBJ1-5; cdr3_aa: CSAYTPGQGHQPQHF; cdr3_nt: TGCAGTGCTTATACTCCGGGACAGGGGCATCAGCCCCAGCATTTT